A selection of T cell receptor beta chains follows, all from one sample in a study of T cell repertoires in cytomegalovirus infection. TCRdb processed the reads anew with MiXCR; each CDR3 protein has one entry. The sample gives about 100,000 distinct CDR3 sequences, more than 20% of which show up once; roughly two fifths is in the top ten. Specimen: CD8+ T cells from PBMCs. The receptor source for this set is a human donor in good health (CMV status not recorded). Some clones in this sample may be carry-over from other donors' samples. Each CDR3 is given with its conserved first and last residue. D genes are given only for firm matches. A clone size is listed for some rows: how often the clone was seen (once, few, many), or a class if it is expanded.

DNA | CDR3 | J | V | size | length | D
TGTGCCAGCACCCCCGGGGCCTGGGACACTGAAGCTTTCTTT | CASTPGAWDTEAFF | TRBJ1-1 | TRBV5-4 | - | 14 | -
TGTGCCAGCAGCTTACTCCTCACCGTGGGGGGAAGTTTTGATGGCTACACCTTC | CASSLLLTVGGSFDGYTF | TRBJ1-2 | TRBV7-8 | many | 18 | -
TGTGCCAGTAGTATGTCAGGGCGAACCATAAACAATCAGCCCCAGCATTTT | CASSMSGRTINNQPQHF | TRBJ1-5 | TRBV19 | - | 17 | -
TGTGCCAGCAGTTTCCGGGCGGGGGGGGAAAGCACAGATACGCAGTATTTT | CASSFRAGGESTDTQYF | TRBJ2-3 | TRBV28 | few | 17 | TRBD2
TGTGCCAGCAGCCAAGGACTAGCGGGAGCCAATGAGCAGTTCTTC | CASSQGLAGANEQFF | TRBJ2-1 | TRBV4-2 | few | 15 | TRBD2
TGTGCCAGCGGGACAGGGTTCGACGAGCAGTACTTC | CASGTGFDEQYF | TRBJ2-7 | TRBV12-3/TRBV12-4 | many | 12 | TRBD1
TGTGCCAGCAGCTTAGAGGGTACAGTGAACACTGAAGCTTTCTTT | CASSLEGTVNTEAFF | TRBJ1-1 | TRBV7-8 | - | 15 | -
TGTGCCAGCAGCTTAGTGGGGCCGAGCTCCTACAATGAGCAGTTCTTC | CASSLVGPSSYNEQFF | TRBJ2-1 | TRBV7-8 | many | 16 | -
TGTCCCAGCAGTTTATACCCCAATGAGCAGTACTTC | CPSSLYPNEQYF | TRBJ2-7 | TRBV27 | once | 12 | -
TGTGCCAGCAGCGCACAGGGGGTCGGGGCCAACGTCCTGACTTTC | CASSAQGVGANVLTF | TRBJ2-6 | TRBV9 | few | 15 | TRBD1
TGTGCCAGCAGCTTGGTTGGACACTCGAACACCGGGGAGCTGTTTTTT | CASSLVGHSNTGELFF | TRBJ2-2 | TRBV5-6 | many | 16 | -
TGTGCCAGCAGCTTCCATCTAGGGGAAAACAATGAGCAGTTCTTC | CASSFHLGENNEQFF | TRBJ2-1 | TRBV7-9 | few | 15 | -
TGTGCCAGCAGCAGTGAATGGAGATTTATACTGAACTATGGCTACACCTTC | CASSSEWRFILNYGYTF | TRBJ1-2 | TRBV7-4 | - | 17 | -
TGTGCCGGCGGCTCTGGAAACACCATATATTTT | CAGGSGNTIYF | TRBJ1-3 | TRBV7-8 | - | 11 | -
TGTGCTAGTGGTTCCGACACCGGGACTAGCGGGAGCTGGCGCACCGGGGAGCTGTTTTTT | CASGSDTGTSGSWRTGELFF | TRBJ2-2 | TRBV12-5 | - | 20 | TRBD2
TGTGCCAGCAGTGCGGGACAGGGGACTTCTTCCTACGAGCAGTACTTC | CASSAGQGTSSYEQYF | TRBJ2-7 | TRBV2 | - | 16 | TRBD1
TGTGCCACCAGCACAGTTTTGGGACAGGCCCACGAGCAGTACTTC | CATSTVLGQAHEQYF | TRBJ2-7 | TRBV15 | few | 15 | TRBD1
TGTGCTAGTGGTTTGGCCCCGGACCCTTCAAGAAGTGAGCAGTTCTTC | CASGLAPDPSRSEQFF | TRBJ2-1 | TRBV12-5 | few | 16 | -
TGTGCCAGCAGCACCCTTCGGGATTTTGAGCAGTTCTTC | CASSTLRDFEQFF | TRBJ2-1 | TRBV11-2 | few | 13 | -
TGCAGCGGGTCCTTCAGGGACGCTGGCTCTGGAAACACCATATATTTT | CSGSFRDAGSGNTIYF | TRBJ1-3 | TRBV29-1 | - | 16 | -
TGTGCCAGCACCCGGGGGACTGAAGCTTTCTTT | CASTRGTEAFF | TRBJ1-1 | TRBV7-2 | few | 11 | -
TGTGCCAGCAGTCTTCTTCGGACTAGCGGGAGGCCTGGGGCCAACGTCCTGACTTTC | CASSLLRTSGRPGANVLTF | TRBJ2-6 | TRBV27 | many | 19 | TRBD2
TGTGCCAGCAGCGAACCTCCAGATACGCAGTATTTT | CASSEPPDTQYF | TRBJ2-3 | TRBV7-9 | many | 12 | -
TGTGCCAGCAGCTTCCCGTGGGGCGGGGGCTACAATGAGCAGTTCTTC | CASSFPWGGGYNEQFF | TRBJ2-1 | TRBV7-2 | few | 16 | TRBD2
TGTGCCAGCAGCGTAGAGGGAACTAGCGGGGGATGGAAAGAGACCCAGTACTTC | CASSVEGTSGGWKETQYF | TRBJ2-5 | TRBV9 | few | 18 | TRBD2
TGTGCCAGCAGTCCGTCTCTGGGGCATCAGCCCCAGCATTTT | CASSPSLGHQPQHF | TRBJ1-5 | TRBV28 | many | 14 | -
TGTGCCAGCAGCCCAGGGACCCTCGACACTGAAGCTTTCTTT | CASSPGTLDTEAFF | TRBJ1-1 | TRBV7-6 | - | 14 | -
TGTGCCAGTATCCCTACTCGACAGGGATCTCTCAATGAGCAGTTCTTC | CASIPTRQGSLNEQFF | TRBJ2-1 | TRBV19 | - | 16 | TRBD1
TGCAGTGCTAGAGAGGGCCCGAACACCGGGGAGCTGTTTTTT | CSAREGPNTGELFF | TRBJ2-2 | TRBV20-1 | - | 14 | -